This TCR beta chain is drawn from a study of control samples from healthy donors and cancer patients. The assay was immunoSEQ multiplex PCR, and TCRdb's table has in-frame clones only and misses some. The sample holds some 120,000 clones; approximately 94% are singletons and the top ten take 3.6%. Trimming removed 3 bases from V and 4 bases from J, with 12 bases in between. The CDR3 has 14 amino acids. Germline lookup yields CDR1 SNHLY and CDR2 FYNNEI. This clone was picked up one time. This TCR came from a man aged 30 to 39 in good health. The specimen sequenced was blood. The chain couples TRBV2 to TRBJ1-2; weak D call: TRBD1 (5 bases). The CDR3 DNA follows: TGTGCCAGCAGTGAGGGCCCAGGGAGCTATGGCTACACCTTC. Translating it yields CASSEGPGSYGYTF.